The 5 T cell receptor beta chains below were found in one sample sequenced in a study of blood T cell repertoires in COVID-19. Some clones are missing from TCRdb's copy, which holds only in-frame ones; the method was immunoSEQ multiplex PCR. Among roughly 250,000 clones listed, about 93% were seen once. The specimen sequenced was peripheral blood. The receptors here all came from a man aged 25-45 years with COVID-19, enrolled during active disease.

The chain is built from TRBV5-1 and TRBJ1-2; TRBD1 matches 7 bases. The CDR3 is made up of 15 amino acids. V shed 5 bases and J 4 bases; nucleotides not matched to a gene: 11. Germline CDR1 reads SGHRS; CDR2 reads YFSETQ. The DNA of the CDR3 is TGCGCCAGCAGGTACTTGACCGGGACAGCCTATGGCTACACCTTC. It encodes CASRYLTGTAYGYTF.

This chain joins TRBV18 and TRBJ1-1; 7 bases align to TRBD1. In germline, CDR1 is KGHSH, CDR2 LQKENI. There are 12 residues in the CDR3. Unmatched junction bases numbered 5, after V lost 6 bases and J lost 7 bases. The CDR3 nucleotides are TGTGCCAGCTCCCCAAGACAGGGTGAAGCTTTCTTT. Amino acids: CASSPRQGEAFF.

This chain links TRBV19 with TRBJ2-7, with 7 bases matching TRBD2. CDR3 size: 17 residues. The J segment lost 1 base and the V segment lost 4 bases, leaving 13 bases of the junction unmatched. Per the germline V gene, CDR1 is LNHDA and CDR2 is SQIVND (reference sequence). As DNA, the CDR3 is TGTGCCAGTAGTACTGAAGCCGGGACTACAATATCCTACGAGCAGTACTTC. Its protein product is CASSTEAGTTISYEQYF. The full variable domain, completed using reference TRBV19 and TRBJ2-7, is DGGITQSPKYLFRKEGQNVTLSCEQNLNHDAMYWYRQDPGQGLRLIYYSQIVNDFQKGDIAEGYSVSREKKESFPLTVTSAQKNPTAFYLCASSTEAGTTISYEQYFGPGTRLTVT.

V gene TRBV19 combines with J gene TRBJ2-7; 10 nucleotides line up with TRBD2. The junction had 13 bases not matched to a gene; V was cut back by 3 bases and J by 2 bases. This CDR3 comprises 18 residues. Germline values: CDR1 LNHDA, CDR2 SQIVND (reference sequence). CDR3 protein: CASSIAAGGLAVPYEQYF. The CDR3 coding sequence is TGTGCCAGTAGTATCGCCGCGGGAGGACTAGCGGTACCCTACGAGCAGTACTTC.

This chain connects TRBV2 to TRBJ1-1; D gene unclear. Trimming pared 7 bases from V and 0 bases from J, leaving 6 bases between. The germline V gene encodes CDR1 SNHLY and CDR2 FYNNEI. The CDR3 covers 12 residues. CDR3 protein: CASNTVNTEAFF. The CDR3 coding sequence is TGTGCCAGCAATACAGTGAACACTGAAGCTTTCTTT.